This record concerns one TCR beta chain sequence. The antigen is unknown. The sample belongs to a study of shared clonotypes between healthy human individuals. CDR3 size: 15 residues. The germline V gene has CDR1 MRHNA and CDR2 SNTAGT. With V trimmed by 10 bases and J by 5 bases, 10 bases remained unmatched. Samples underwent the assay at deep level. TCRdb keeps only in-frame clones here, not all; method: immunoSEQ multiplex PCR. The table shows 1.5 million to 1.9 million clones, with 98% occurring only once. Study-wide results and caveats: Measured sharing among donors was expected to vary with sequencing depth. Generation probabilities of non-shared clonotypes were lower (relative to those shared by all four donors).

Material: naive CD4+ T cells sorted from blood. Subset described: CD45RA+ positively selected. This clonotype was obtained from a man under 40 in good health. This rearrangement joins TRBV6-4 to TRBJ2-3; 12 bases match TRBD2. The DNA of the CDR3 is TGTGCCAACCCGGTTCTAGCGGGAGGGAGAGATACGCAGTATTTT. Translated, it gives CANPVLAGGRDTQYF.